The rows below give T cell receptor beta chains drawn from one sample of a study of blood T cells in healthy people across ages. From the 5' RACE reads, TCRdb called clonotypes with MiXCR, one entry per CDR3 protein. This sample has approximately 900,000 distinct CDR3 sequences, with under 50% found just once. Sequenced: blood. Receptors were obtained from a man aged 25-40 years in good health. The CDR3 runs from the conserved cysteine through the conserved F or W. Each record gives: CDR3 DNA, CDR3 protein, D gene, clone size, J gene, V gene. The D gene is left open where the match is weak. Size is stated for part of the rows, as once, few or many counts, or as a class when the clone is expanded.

CDR3 DNA: TGTGCCAGCAGGAGACCGGGACAGAACACTGAAGCTTTCTTT
CDR3 protein: CASRRPGQNTEAFF
D gene: .
clone size: few
J gene: TRBJ1-1
V gene: TRBV7-9

CDR3 DNA: TGTGCCATCAGTGAAAGAAAAATCTCCTACAATGAGCAGTTCTTC
CDR3 protein: CAISERKISYNEQFF
D gene: .
clone size: many
J gene: TRBJ2-1
V gene: TRBV10-3

CDR3 DNA: TGTGCCAGCAGCTACAGGGGAACGGCCACTGAAGCTTTCTTT
CDR3 protein: CASSYRGTATEAFF
D gene: TRBD1
clone size: .
J gene: TRBJ1-1
V gene: TRBV6-5

CDR3 DNA: TGTGCCAACAGTTTATCCGGTAAAAGCTCCTACAATGAGCAGTTCTTC
CDR3 protein: CANSLSGKSSYNEQFF
D gene: .
clone size: .
J gene: TRBJ2-1
V gene: TRBV12-3/TRBV12-4

CDR3 DNA: TGTGCCAGCAGTTTAGTGGGGTTGCAGACCCAGTACTTC
CDR3 protein: CASSLVGLQTQYF
D gene: .
clone size: few
J gene: TRBJ2-5
V gene: TRBV28

CDR3 DNA: TGTGCCAGCAGTTCATCATCCGTGGGAGATCCCGATACGCAGTATTTT
CDR3 protein: CASSSSSVGDPDTQYF
D gene: .
clone size: .
J gene: TRBJ2-3
V gene: TRBV28

CDR3 DNA: TGTGCCAGCGGAGAGGGCTCTGGCACAGATACGCAGTATTTT
CDR3 protein: CASGEGSGTDTQYF
D gene: .
clone size: .
J gene: TRBJ2-3
V gene: TRBV6-5

CDR3 DNA: TGCGCCAGCAGCCAAGATCAAGGGACAATCGTCGGCTACACCTTC
CDR3 protein: CASSQDQGTIVGYTF
D gene: .
clone size: .
J gene: TRBJ1-2
V gene: TRBV4-1

CDR3 DNA: TGTGCCAGCAGCTTCCTGACAGGGGCCGAGCAGTACTTC
CDR3 protein: CASSFLTGAEQYF
D gene: TRBD1
clone size: few
J gene: TRBJ2-7
V gene: TRBV7-2

CDR3 DNA: TGTGCCAGCAGTGAGGAGGTATTGGACATTCAGTACTTC
CDR3 protein: CASSEEVLDIQYF
D gene: .
clone size: .
J gene: TRBJ2-4
V gene: TRBV2

CDR3 DNA: TGTGCCAGCACTAGCGAAAACACAGATACGCAGTATTTT
CDR3 protein: CASTSENTDTQYF
D gene: .
clone size: .
J gene: TRBJ2-3
V gene: TRBV2

CDR3 DNA: TGTGCCAGCACTCAGACAGGCCACTATGGCTACACCTTC
CDR3 protein: CASTQTGHYGYTF
D gene: .
clone size: .
J gene: TRBJ1-2
V gene: TRBV28

CDR3 DNA: TGTGCCATCACCGAGGACAGGTACAATGAGCAGTTCTTC
CDR3 protein: CAITEDRYNEQFF
D gene: TRBD1
clone size: .
J gene: TRBJ2-1
V gene: TRBV10-3

CDR3 DNA: TGTGCCATCAGTGACCAACAGGGGATAACAGATACGCAGTATTTT
CDR3 protein: CAISDQQGITDTQYF
D gene: TRBD1
clone size: .
J gene: TRBJ2-3
V gene: TRBV10-3

CDR3 DNA: TGTGCCAGCAGTTTAAACCTCTTCATCGGCTACACCTTC
CDR3 protein: CASSLNLFIGYTF
D gene: .
clone size: .
J gene: TRBJ1-2
V gene: TRBV28

CDR3 DNA: TGCGCCAGCAGCCAGCAGGACAACTATGGCTACACCTTC
CDR3 protein: CASSQQDNYGYTF
D gene: .
clone size: few
J gene: TRBJ1-2
V gene: TRBV4-3

CDR3 DNA: TGCAGTGTGCGGAGGGGCACCCAAGAGACCCAGTACTTC
CDR3 protein: CSVRRGTQETQYF
D gene: .
clone size: few
J gene: TRBJ2-5
V gene: TRBV20-1